The T cell receptor beta chain described here comes from a study of neurological immune-mediated disorders. Ten or more counts support this clonotype. MiXCR was run by TCRdb on the 5' RACE reads, yielding one entry per CDR3 protein. The sample records some 42,000 distinct CDR3 sequences, 11% being singletons. V was clipped by 6 bases and J by 4 bases; unmatched bases: 7. The CDR3 extends over 13 amino acids. The germline gives CDR1 DFQATT, CDR2 SNEGSKA (reference sequence). The receptor comes from a woman in her 30s with HTLV-1-associated myelopathy (HAM/TSP). Sequencing was carried out using CD4+ T cells from blood. V and J are TRBV20-1 and TRBJ1-2; the match to TRBD1 covers 8 bases. The CDR3 DNA is TGCAGTGCCGGCGGACAGGGTGTCTATGGCTACACCTTC. Residues: CSAGGQGVYGYTF.